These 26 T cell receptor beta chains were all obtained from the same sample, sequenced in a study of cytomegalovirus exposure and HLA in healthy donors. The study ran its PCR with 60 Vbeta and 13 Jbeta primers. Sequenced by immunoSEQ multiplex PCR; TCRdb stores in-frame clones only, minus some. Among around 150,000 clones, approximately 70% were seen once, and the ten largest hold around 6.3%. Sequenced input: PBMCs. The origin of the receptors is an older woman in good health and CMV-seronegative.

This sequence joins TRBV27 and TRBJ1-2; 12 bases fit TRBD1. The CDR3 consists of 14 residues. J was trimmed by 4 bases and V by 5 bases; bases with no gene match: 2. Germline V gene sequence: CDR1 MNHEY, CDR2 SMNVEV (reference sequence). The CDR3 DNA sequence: TGTGCCAGCAGTCTGGGACAGGGGGCCTATGGCTACACCTTC. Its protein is CASSLGQGAYGYTF.

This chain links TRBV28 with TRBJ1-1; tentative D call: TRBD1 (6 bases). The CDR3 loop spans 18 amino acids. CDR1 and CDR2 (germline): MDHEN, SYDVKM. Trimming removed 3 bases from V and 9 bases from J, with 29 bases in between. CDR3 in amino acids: CASSFESWGWTEETKAFF. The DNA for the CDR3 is TGTGCCAGCAGTTTTGAAAGTTGGGGTTGGACAGAAGAAACTAAAGCTTTCTTT.

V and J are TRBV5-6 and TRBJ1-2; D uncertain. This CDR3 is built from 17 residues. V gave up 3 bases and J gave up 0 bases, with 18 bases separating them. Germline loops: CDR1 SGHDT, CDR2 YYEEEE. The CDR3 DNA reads TGTGCCAGCAGCTCCACCTTTAATCCCGGGACTAACTATGGCTACACCTTC. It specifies CASSSTFNPGTNYGYTF.

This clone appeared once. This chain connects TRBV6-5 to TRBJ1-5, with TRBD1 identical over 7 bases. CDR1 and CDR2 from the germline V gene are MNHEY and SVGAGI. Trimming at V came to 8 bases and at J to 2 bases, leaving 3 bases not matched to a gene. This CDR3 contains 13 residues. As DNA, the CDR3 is TGTGCCAGCGGAACAGGGGGCAATCAGCCCCAGCATTTT. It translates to CASGTGGNQPQHF.

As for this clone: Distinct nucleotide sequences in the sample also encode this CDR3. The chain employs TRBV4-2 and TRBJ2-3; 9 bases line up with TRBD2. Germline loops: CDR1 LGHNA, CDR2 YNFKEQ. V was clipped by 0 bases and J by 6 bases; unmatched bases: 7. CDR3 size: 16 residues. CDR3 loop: CASSQEGAGGTDTQYF. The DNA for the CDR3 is TGTGCCAGCAGCCAAGAGGGTGCGGGGGGGACCGATACGCAGTATTTT.

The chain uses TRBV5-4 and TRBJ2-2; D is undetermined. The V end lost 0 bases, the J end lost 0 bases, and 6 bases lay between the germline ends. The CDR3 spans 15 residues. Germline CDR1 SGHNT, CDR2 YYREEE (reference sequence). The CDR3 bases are TGTGCCAGCAGCTTGGACAAAACGAACACCGGGGAGCTGTTTTTT. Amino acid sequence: CASSLDKTNTGELFF. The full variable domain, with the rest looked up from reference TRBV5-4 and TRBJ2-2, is ETGVTQSPTHLIKTRGQQVTLRCSSQSGHNTVSWYQQALGQGPQFIFQYYREEENGRGNFPPRFSGLQFPNYSSELNVNALELDDSALYLCASSLDKTNTGELFFGEGSRLTVL.

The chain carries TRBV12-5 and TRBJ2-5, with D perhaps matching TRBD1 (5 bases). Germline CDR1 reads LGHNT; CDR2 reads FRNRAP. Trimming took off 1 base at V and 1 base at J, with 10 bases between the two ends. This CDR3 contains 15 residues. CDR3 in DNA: TGTGCTAGTGGTTTGGGACAGCTGGGCCAAGAGACCCAGTACTTC. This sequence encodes CASGLGQLGQETQYF.

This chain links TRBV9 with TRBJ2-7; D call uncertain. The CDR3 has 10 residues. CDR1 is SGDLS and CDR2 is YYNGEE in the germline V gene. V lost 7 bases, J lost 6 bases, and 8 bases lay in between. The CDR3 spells CASEQCEQYF. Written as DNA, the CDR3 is TGTGCCAGCGAACAGTGCGAGCAGTACTTC.

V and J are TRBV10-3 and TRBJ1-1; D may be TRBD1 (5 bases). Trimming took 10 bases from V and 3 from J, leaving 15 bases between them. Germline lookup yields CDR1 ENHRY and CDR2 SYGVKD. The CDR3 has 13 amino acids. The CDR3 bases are TGTGCCACCCAAAAGGGAGGGGACACTGAAGCTTTCTTT. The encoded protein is CATQKGGDTEAFF.

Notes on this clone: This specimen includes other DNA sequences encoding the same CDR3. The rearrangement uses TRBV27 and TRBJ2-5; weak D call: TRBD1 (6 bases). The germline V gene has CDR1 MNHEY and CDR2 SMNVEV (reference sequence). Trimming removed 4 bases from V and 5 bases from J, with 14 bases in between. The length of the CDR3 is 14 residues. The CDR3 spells CASSYTGTLETQYF. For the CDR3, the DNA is TGTGCCAGCAGTTACACAGGGACCCTTGAGACCCAGTACTTC.

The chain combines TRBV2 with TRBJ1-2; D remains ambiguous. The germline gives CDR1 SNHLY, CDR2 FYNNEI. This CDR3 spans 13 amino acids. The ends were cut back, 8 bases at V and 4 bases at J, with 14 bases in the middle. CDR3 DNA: TGTGCCAGCCTTGAACACTACGGCTATGGCTACACCTTC. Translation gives CASLEHYGYGYTF.

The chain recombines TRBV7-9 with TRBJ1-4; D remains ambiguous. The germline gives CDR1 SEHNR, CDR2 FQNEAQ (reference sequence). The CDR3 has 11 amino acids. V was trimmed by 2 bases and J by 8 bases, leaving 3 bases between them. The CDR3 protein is CASSLSEKLFF. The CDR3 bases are TGTGCCAGCAGCTTAAGCGAAAAACTGTTTTTT. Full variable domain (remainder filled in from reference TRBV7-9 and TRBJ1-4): DTGVSQNPRHKITKRGQNVTFRCDPISEHNRLYWYRQTLGQGPEFLTYFQNEAQLEKSRLLSDRFSAERPKGSFSTLEIQRTEQGDSAMYLCASSLSEKLFFGSGTQLSVL.

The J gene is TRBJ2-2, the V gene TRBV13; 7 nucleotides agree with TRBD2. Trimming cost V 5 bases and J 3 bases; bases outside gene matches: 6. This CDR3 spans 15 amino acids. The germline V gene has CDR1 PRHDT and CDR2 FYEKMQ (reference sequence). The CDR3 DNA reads TGTGCCAGCAGCCTCCATGGGGGGGACACCGGGGAGCTGTTTTTT. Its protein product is CASSLHGGDTGELFF.

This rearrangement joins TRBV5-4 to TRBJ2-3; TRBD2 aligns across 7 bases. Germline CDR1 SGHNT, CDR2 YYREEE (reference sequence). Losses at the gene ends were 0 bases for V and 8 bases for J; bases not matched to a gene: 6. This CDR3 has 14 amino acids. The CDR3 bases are TGTGCCAGCAGCTTGGTGGGCGGACTAGGTACGCAGTATTTT. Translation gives CASSLVGGLGTQYF.

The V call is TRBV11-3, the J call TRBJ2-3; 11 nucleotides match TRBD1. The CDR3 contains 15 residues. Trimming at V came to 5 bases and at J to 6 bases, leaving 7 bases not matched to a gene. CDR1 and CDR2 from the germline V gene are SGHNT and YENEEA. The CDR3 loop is CASSPGQGAWDTQYF. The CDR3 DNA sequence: TGTGCCAGCAGCCCCGGACAGGGGGCGTGGGATACGCAGTATTTT.

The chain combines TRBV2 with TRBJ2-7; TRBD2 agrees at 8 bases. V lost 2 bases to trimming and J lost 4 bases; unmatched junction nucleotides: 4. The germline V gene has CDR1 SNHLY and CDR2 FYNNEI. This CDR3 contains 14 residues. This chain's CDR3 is CASSETSGDYEQYF. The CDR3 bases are TGTGCCAGCAGTGAAACTAGCGGTGATTACGAGCAGTACTTC. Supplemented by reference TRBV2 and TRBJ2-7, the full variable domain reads EPEVTQTPSHQVTQMGQEVILRCVPISNHLYFYWYRQILGQKVEFLVSFYNNEISEKSEIFDDQFSVERPDGSNFTLKIRSTKLEDSAMYFCASSETSGDYEQYFGPGTRLTVT.

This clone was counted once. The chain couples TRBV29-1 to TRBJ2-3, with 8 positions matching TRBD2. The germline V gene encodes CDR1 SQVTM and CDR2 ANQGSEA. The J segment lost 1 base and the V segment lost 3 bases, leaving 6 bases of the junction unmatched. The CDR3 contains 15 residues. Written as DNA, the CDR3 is TGCAGCGTTGAGACGACTAGCGACCGCACAGATACGCAGTATTTT. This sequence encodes CSVETTSDRTDTQYF.

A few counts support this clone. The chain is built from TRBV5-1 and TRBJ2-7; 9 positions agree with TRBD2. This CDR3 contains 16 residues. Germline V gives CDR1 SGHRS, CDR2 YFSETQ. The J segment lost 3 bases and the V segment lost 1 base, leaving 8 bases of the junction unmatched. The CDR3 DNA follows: TGCGCCAGCAGCTTGAATTCAGGGACTAGCAACTACGAGCAGTACTTC. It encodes CASSLNSGTSNYEQYF.

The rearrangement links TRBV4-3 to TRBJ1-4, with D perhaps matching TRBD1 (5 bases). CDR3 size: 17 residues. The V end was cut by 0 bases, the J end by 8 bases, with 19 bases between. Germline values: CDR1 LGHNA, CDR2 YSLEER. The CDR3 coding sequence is TGCGCCAGCAGCCAAGAGGGGGGAGCCTTAAACAGGGAAAAACTGTTTTTT. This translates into CASSQEGGALNREKLFF.

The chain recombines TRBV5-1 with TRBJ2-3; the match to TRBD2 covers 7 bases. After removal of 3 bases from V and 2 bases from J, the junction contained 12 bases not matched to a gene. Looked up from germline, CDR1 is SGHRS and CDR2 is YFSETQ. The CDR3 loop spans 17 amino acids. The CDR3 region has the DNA TGCGCCAGCAGCTCGTGGCTAGCGGTAGGGGTCACAGATACGCAGTATTTT. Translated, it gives CASSSWLAVGVTDTQYF.

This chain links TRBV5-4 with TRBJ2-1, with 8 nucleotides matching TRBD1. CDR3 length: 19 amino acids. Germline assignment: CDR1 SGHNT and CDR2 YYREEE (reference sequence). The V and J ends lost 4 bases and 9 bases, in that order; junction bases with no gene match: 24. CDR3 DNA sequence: TGTGCCAGCAGCCCTATCAGGGGGCGCCGGACCAGTGGCTCGACTGAGCAGTTCTTC. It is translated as CASSPIRGRRTSGSTEQFF.

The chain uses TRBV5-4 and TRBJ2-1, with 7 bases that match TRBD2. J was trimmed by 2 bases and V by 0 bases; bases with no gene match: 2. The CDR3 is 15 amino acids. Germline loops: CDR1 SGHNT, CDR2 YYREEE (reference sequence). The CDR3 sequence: CASSLVAGAYNEQFF. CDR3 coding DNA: TGTGCCAGCAGCTTGGTAGCGGGCGCCTACAATGAGCAGTTCTTC.

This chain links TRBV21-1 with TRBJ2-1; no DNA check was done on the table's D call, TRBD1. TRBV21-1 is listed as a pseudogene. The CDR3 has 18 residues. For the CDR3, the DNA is TGTGCCAGCCCCAAAGGGTCCGACAGGCGTTATTCCTACAATGAGCAGTTCTTC. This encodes CASPKGSDRRYSYNEQFF.

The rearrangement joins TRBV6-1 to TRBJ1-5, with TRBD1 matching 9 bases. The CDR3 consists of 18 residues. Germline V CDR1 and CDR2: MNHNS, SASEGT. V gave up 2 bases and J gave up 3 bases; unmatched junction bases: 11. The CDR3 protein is CASSESTGGSAVNQPQHF. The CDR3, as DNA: TGTGCCAGCAGTGAAAGTACAGGGGGCTCAGCGGTCAATCAGCCCCAGCATTTT.

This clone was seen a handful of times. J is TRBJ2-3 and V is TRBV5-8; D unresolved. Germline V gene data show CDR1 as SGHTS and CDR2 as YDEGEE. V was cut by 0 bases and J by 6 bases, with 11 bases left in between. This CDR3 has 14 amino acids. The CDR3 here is CASSLGLGADTQYF. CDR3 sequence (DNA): TGTGCCAGCAGCTTGGGATTAGGAGCGGATACGCAGTATTTT.

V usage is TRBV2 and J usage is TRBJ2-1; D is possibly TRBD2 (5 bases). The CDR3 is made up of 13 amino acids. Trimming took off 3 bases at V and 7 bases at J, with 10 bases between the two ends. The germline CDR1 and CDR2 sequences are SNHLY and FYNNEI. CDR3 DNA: TGTGCCAGCAGTGATTCTGACTATAATGAGCAGTTCTTC. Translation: CASSDSDYNEQFF.